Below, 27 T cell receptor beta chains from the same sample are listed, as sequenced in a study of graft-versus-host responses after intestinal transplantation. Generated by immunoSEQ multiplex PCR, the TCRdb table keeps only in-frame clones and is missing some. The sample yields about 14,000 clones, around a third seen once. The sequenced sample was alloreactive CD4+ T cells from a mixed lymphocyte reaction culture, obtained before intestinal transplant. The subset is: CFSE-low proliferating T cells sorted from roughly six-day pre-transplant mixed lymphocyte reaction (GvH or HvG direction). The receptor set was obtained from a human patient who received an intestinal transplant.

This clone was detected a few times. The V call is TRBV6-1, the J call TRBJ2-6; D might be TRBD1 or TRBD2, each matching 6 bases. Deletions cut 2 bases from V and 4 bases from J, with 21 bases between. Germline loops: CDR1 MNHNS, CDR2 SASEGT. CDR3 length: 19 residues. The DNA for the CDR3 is TGTGCCAGCAGTGAAATAGGAGGGTTCAGGGGAACCGGGGCCAACGTCCTGACTTTC. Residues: CASSEIGGFRGTGANVLTF.

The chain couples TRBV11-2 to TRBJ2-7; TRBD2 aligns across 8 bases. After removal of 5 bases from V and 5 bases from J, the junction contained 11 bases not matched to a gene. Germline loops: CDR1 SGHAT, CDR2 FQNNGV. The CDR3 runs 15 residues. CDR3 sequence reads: CASSAVGSGSDEQYF. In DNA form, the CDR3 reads TGTGCCAGCAGCGCGGTTGGAAGCGGGAGTGACGAGCAGTACTTC.

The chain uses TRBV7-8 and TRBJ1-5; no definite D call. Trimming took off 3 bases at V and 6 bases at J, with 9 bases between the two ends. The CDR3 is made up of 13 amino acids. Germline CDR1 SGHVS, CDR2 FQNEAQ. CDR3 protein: CASSFQVSQPQHF. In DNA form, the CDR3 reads TGTGCCAGCAGCTTTCAGGTTAGTCAGCCCCAGCATTTT. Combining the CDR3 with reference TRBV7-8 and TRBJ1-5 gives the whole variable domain GAGVSQSPRYKVAKRGQDVALRCDPISGHVSLFWYQQALGQGPEFLTYFQNEAQLDKSGLPSDRFFAERPEGSVSTLKIQRTQQEDSAVYLCASSFQVSQPQHFGDGTRLSIL.

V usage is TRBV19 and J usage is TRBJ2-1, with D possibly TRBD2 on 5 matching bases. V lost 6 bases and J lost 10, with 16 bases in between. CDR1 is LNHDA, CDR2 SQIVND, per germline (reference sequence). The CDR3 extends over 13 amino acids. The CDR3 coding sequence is TGTGCCAGTAGCCCGAGAGGGCCTTGGGAGCAGTTCTTC. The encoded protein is CASSPRGPWEQFF.

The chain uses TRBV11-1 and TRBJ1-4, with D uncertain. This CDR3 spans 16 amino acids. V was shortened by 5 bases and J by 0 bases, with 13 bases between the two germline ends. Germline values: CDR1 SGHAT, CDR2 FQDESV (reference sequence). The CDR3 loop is CASSKPPGSTNEKLFF. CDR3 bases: TGTGCCAGCAGCAAGCCCCCCGGCTCAACTAATGAAAAACTGTTTTTT.

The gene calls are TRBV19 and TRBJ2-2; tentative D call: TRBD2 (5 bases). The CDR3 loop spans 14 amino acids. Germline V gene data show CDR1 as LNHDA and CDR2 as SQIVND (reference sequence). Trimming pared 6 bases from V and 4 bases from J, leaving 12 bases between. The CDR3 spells CASSTLLVTGELFF. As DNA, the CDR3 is TGTGCCAGTAGCACATTACTAGTCACCGGGGAGCTGTTTTTT.

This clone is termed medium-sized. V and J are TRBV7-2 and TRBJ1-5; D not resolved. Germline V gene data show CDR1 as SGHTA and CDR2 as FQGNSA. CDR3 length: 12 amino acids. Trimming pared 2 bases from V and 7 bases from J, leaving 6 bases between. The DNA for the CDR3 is TGTGCCAGCAGCTTACCCGGCCAGCCCCAGCATTTT. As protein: CASSLPGQPQHF. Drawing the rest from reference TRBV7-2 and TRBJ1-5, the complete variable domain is GAGVSQSPSNKVTEKGKDVELRCDPISGHTALYWYRQSLGQGLEFLIYFQGNSAPDKSGLPSDRFSAERTGGSVSTLTIQRTQQEDSAVYLCASSLPGQPQHFGDGTRLSIL.

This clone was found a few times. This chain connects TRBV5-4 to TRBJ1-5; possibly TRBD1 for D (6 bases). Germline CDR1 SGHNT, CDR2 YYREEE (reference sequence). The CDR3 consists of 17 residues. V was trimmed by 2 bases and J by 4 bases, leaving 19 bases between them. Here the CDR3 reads CASSFYDPDRVNQPQHF. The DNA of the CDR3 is TGTGCCAGCAGCTTCTACGACCCGGACAGAGTTAATCAGCCCCAGCATTTT.

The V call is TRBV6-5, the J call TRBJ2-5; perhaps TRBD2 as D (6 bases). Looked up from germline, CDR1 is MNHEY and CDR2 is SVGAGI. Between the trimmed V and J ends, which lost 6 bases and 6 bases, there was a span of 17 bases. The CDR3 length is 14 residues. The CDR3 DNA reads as TGTGCCAGCAGCGACCGGGACTCCGGGAAGACCCAGTACTTC. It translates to CASSDRDSGKTQYF.

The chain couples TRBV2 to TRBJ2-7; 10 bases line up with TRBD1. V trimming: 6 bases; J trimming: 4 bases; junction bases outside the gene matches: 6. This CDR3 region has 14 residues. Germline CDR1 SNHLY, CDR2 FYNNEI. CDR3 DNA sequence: TGTGCCAGCAGACCGGACAGGGGGTTTTACGAGCAGTACTTC. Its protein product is CASRPDRGFYEQYF.

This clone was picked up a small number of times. The CDR3 reads CASSLTGEIGELFF. In DNA form, the CDR3 reads TGTGCCAGCAGCTTAACGGGAGAAATCGGGGAGCTGTTTTTT. J is TRBJ2-2 and V is TRBV5-6, with D maybe TRBD2 (6 bases). Germline CDR1 reads SGHDT; CDR2 reads YYEEEE. This CDR3 region has 14 residues. Trimming took 2 bases from V and 7 from J, leaving 12 bases between them.

For the CDR3, the DNA is TGTGCCAGCAGACCAGCGGGTAGGAACATTCAGTACTTC. It codes for CASRPAGRNIQYF. The rearrangement joins TRBV6-6 to TRBJ2-4; tentatively, D is TRBD2 (6 bases). From germline, CDR1 is MNHNY and CDR2 SVGAGI (reference sequence). This CDR3 is 13 amino acids long. V lost 6 bases to trimming and J lost 7 bases, with 13 bases between them.

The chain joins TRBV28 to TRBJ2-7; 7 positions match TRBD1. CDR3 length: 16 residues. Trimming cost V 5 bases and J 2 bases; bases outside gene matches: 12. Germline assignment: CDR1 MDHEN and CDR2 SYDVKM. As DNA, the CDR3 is TGTGCCAGCAGTACCCCCACGAGGGGACAGACCTACGAGCAGTACTTC. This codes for CASSTPTRGQTYEQYF.

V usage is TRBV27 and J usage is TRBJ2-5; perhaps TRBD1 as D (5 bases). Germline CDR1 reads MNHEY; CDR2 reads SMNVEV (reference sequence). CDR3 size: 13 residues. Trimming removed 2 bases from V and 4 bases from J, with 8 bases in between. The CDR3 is CASSLIRGETQYF. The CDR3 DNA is TGTGCCAGCAGTTTAATTAGGGGAGAGACCCAGTACTTC.

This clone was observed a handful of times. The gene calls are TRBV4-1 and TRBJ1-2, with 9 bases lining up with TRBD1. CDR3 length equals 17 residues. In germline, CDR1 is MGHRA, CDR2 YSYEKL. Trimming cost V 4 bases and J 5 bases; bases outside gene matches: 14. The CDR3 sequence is CASSRLPGQGFRYGYTF. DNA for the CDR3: TGCGCCAGCAGCCGATTACCGGGACAGGGATTTAGATATGGCTACACCTTC.

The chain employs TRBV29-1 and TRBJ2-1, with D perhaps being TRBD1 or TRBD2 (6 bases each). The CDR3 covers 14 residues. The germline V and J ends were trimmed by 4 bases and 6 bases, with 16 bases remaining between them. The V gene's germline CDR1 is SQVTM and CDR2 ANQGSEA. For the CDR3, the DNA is TGCAGCGTTGCCCCTAGGGGGGAAGGCAATGAGCAGTTCTTC. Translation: CSVAPRGEGNEQFF.

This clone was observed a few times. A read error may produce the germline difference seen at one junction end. CDR3 in DNA: TGTGCCAGCAGCCCGGACAGGCCGGAGACCCAGTACTTC. Its protein is CASSPDRPETQYF. This chain links TRBV4-1 with TRBJ2-5; TRBD1 aligns across 7 bases. Germline CDR1 is MGHRA and CDR2 is YSYEKL. This CDR3 contains 13 residues.

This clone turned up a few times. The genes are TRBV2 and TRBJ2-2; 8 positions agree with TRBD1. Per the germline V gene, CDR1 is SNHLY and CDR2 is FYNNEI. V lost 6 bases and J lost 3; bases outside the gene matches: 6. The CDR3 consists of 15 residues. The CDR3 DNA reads TGTGCCAGCAGAGCGTACAGGGGGGACACCGGGGAGCTGTTTTTT. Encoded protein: CASRAYRGDTGELFF.

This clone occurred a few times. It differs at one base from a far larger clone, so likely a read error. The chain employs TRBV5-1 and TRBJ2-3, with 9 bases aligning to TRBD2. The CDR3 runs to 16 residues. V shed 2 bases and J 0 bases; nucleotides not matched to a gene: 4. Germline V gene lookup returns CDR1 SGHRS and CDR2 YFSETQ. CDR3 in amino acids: CASSFSSGASTDTQYF. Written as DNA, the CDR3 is TGCGCCAGCAGCTTTTCTAGCGGGGCCAGCACAGATACGCAGTATTTT.

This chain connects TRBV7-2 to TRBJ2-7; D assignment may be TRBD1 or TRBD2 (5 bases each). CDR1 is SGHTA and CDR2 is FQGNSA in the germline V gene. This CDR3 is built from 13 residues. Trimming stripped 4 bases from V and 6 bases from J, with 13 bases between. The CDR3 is CASSSLGGSEQYF. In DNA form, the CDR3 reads TGTGCCAGCAGCTCCCTTGGGGGAAGCGAGCAGTACTTC.

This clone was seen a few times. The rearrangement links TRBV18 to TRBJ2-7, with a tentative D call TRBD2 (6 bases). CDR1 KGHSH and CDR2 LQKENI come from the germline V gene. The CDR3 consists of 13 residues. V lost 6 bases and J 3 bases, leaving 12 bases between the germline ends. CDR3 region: CASSGGINYEQYF. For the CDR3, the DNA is TGTGCCAGCTCGGGCGGGATCAACTACGAGCAGTACTTC.

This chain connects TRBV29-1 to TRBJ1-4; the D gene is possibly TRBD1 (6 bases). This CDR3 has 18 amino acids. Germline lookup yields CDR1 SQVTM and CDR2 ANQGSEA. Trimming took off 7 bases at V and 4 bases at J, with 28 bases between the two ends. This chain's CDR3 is CSAVSGQSSLLNNEKLFF. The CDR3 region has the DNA TGCAGCGCAGTTTCCGGACAGTCCTCTCTTTTAAATAATGAAAAACTGTTTTTT.

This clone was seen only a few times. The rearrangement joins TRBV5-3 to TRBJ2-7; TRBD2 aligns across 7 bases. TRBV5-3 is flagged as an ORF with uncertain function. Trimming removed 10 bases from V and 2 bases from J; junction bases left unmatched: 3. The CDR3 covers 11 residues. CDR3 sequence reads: CAPGRAYEQYF. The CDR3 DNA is TGTGCCCCGGGGAGGGCCTACGAGCAGTACTTC.

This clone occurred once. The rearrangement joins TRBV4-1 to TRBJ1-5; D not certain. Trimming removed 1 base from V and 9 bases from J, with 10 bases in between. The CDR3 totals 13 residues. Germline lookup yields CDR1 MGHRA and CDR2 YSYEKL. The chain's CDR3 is CASSQVTGGPQHF. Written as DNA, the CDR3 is TGCGCCAGCAGCCAAGTTACTGGAGGGCCCCAGCATTTT.

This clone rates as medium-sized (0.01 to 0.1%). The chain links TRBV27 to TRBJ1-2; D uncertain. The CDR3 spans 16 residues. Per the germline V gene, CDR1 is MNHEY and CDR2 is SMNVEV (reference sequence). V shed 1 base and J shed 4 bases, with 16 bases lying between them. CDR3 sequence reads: CASSLYPPAGSYGYTF. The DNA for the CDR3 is TGTGCCAGCAGTTTATATCCCCCCGCAGGCTCCTATGGCTACACCTTC.

CDR3 in DNA: TGTGCCGGGACAGGGGAGGAAAACATTCAGTACTTC. Translation gives CAGTGEENIQYF. The chain has TRBV7-9 and TRBJ2-4; 10 positions agree with TRBD1. The CDR3 sequence is 12 residues long. From germline, CDR1 is SEHNR and CDR2 FQNEAQ (reference sequence). J gave up 5 bases and V 11 bases, and 3 bases lay outside the gene matches.

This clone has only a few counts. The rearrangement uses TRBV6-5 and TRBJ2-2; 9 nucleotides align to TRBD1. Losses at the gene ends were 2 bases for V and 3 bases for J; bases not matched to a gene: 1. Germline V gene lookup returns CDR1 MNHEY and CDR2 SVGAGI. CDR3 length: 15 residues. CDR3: CASSYGDRDTGELFF. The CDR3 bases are TGTGCCAGCAGTTACGGGGACAGGGACACCGGGGAGCTGTTTTTT.